This entry lists 27 T cell receptor beta chains sequenced from one sample in a study of identifying expanded T cells in peripheral blood. Profiled with immunoSEQ multiplex PCR; TCRdb holds only in-frame clones, not every one. This table holds 90,000 to 95,000 clones, roughly 90% found once. The specimen was blood. All receptors come from a person aged 18 to 70 in good health.

This clone was counted once. The chain is built from TRBV27 and TRBJ2-3; perhaps TRBD2 as D (6 bases). The germline V gene encodes CDR1 MNHEY and CDR2 SMNVEV (reference sequence). This CDR3 contains 16 residues. V lost 6 bases to trimming and J lost 2 bases, with 18 bases between them. The CDR3 loop is CASSSRPGLNTDTQYF. CDR3 DNA: TGTGCCAGCAGCAGTCGGCCGGGACTCAACACAGATACGCAGTATTTT.

The chain uses TRBV19 and TRBJ2-1; 8 bases agree with TRBD2. The length of the CDR3 is 15 residues. From germline, CDR1 is LNHDA and CDR2 SQIVND (reference sequence). J lost 4 bases, V lost 5 bases, and 7 bases had no gene match. The CDR3 DNA follows: TGTGCCAGTAGTCTCATCGGGAGGGTTTACAATGAGCAGTTCTTC. This gives the protein CASSLIGRVYNEQFF.

This chain links TRBV6-6 with TRBJ1-1, with TRBD1 matching over 8 bases. V dropped 6 bases and J dropped 4; count of bases not matched to a gene: 10. Per the germline V gene, CDR1 is MNHNY and CDR2 is SVGAGI (reference sequence). This CDR3 region has 15 residues. CDR3 DNA: TGTGCCAGCAGGCCCTCGACAGGGGTGGCCACTGAAGCTTTCTTT. This translates into CASRPSTGVATEAFF.

The gene calls are TRBV11-1 and TRBJ1-2, with D perhaps matching TRBD1 (5 bases). The V gene's germline CDR1 is SGHAT and CDR2 FQDESV (reference sequence). The CDR3 covers 14 residues. V shed 5 bases and J shed 2 bases, with 12 bases lying between them. Here the CDR3 DNA reads TGTGCCAGCAGCCAGACGGGGACCAACTATGGCTACACCTTC. Translating gives CASSQTGTNYGYTF.

CDR3: CASSEQAADNEKLFF. CDR3 coding DNA: TGTGCCAGCAGTGAGCAGGCTGCGGATAATGAAAAACTGTTTTTT. This rearrangement joins TRBV2 to TRBJ1-4; D is uncertain. The germline V gene has CDR1 SNHLY and CDR2 FYNNEI. The germline V and J ends were trimmed by 3 bases and 4 bases, with 12 bases remaining between them. The CDR3 has 15 residues.

This rearrangement joins TRBV5-1 to TRBJ2-2; a weak D match, TRBD2 (6 bases). The V end was cut by 4 bases, the J end by 0 bases, with 10 bases between. CDR3 length equals 15 residues. Germline assignment: CDR1 SGHRS and CDR2 YFSETQ. CDR3 nucleotide sequence: TGCGCCAGCAGCCTTAGCGGAACGAACACCGGGGAGCTGTTTTTT. It encodes CASSLSGTNTGELFF. Based on the CDR3 plus reference TRBV5-1 and TRBJ2-2, the full variable domain is KAGVTQTPRYLIKTRGQQVTLSCSPISGHRSVSWYQQTPGQGLQFLFEYFSETQRNKGNFPGRFSGRQFSNSRSEMNVSTLELGDSALYLCASSLSGTNTGELFFGEGSRLTVL.

A few counts support this clone. The genes are TRBV19 and TRBJ1-5, with 7 positions matching TRBD1. Germline CDR1 LNHDA, CDR2 SQIVND (reference sequence). CDR3 length equals 14 residues. With V trimmed by 5 bases and J by 2 bases, 3 bases remained unmatched. The CDR3 here is CASSATGGNQPQHF. The DNA of the CDR3 is TGTGCCAGTAGTGCCACAGGGGGCAATCAGCCCCAGCATTTT.

This clone was counted only a few times. The chain joins TRBV5-1 to TRBJ2-3; D call uncertain. Germline assignment: CDR1 SGHRS and CDR2 YFSETQ. V lost 3 bases and J 6 bases, leaving 14 bases between the germline ends. This CDR3 has 14 residues. The CDR3 sequence is CASSSASWVDTQYF. As DNA, the CDR3 is TGCGCCAGCAGCTCCGCCTCGTGGGTGGATACGCAGTATTTT.

This clone has just a few counts. This chain joins TRBV12-5 and TRBJ2-3; maybe TRBD2 (6 bases). The CDR3 has 14 residues. V shed 1 base and J shed 8 bases, with 13 bases lying between them. The germline CDR1 and CDR2 sequences are LGHNT and FRNRAP. CDR3 protein: CASGLGTNKGTQYF. The CDR3 DNA reads TGTGCTAGTGGTTTGGGGACTAATAAGGGTACGCAGTATTTT.

This clone was seen once. The chain employs TRBV5-1 and TRBJ1-2; weak D call: TRBD1 (5 bases). V gave up 1 base and J gave up 4 bases, with 5 bases separating them. Germline values: CDR1 SGHRS, CDR2 YFSETQ. The CDR3 contains 12 residues. CDR3 DNA: TGCGCCAGCAGCTTGCAGGGCTATGGCTACACCTTC. Protein sequence: CASSLQGYGYTF.

The genes are TRBV10-3 and TRBJ1-1, with D unresolved. Per the germline V gene, CDR1 is ENHRY and CDR2 is SYGVKD. The V and J ends lost 6 bases and 1 base respectively, with 9 bases between them. The CDR3 loop spans 13 amino acids. The DNA for the CDR3 is TGTGCCATCAGGGAAAGACAGAACACTGAAGCTTTCTTT. Amino acids: CAIRERQNTEAFF.

CDR3: CASSWGAAGYEQYF. CDR3 DNA: TGTGCCAGCAGTTGGGGGGCCGCGGGGTACGAGCAGTACTTC. The V call is TRBV6-5, the J call TRBJ2-7, with D perhaps being TRBD1 or TRBD2 (6 bases each). Germline CDR1 reads MNHEY; CDR2 reads SVGAGI. Trimming shortened V by 4 bases and J by 4 bases, and 14 bases separated the two germline ends. The CDR3 has 14 residues.

The CDR3 region has the DNA TGTGCCAGCAGTTTCTCCATATTTAGCAATCAGCCCCAGCATTTT. This encodes CASSFSIFSNQPQHF. The chain joins TRBV27 to TRBJ1-5, with D unclear. Trimming stripped 3 bases from V and 0 bases from J, with 9 bases between. The CDR3 has 15 residues. Germline V gene sequence: CDR1 MNHEY, CDR2 SMNVEV (reference sequence).

This chain uses TRBV5-6 with TRBJ1-1; 9 positions agree with TRBD1. The trim removed 4 bases at V and 10 bases at J, leaving 5 bases unmatched. This CDR3 is 12 amino acids long. The germline V gene encodes CDR1 SGHDT and CDR2 YYEEEE. CDR3 sequence: CASSQGTGRAFF. CDR3 DNA: TGTGCCAGCAGCCAAGGGACAGGGAGAGCTTTCTTT.

This clone has only one observation. The V gene is TRBV30, the J gene TRBJ2-1, with D unclear. The V gene lost 3 bases and the J gene lost 0 bases, with 9 bases spanning the gap. CDR1 GTSNPN and CDR2 SVGIG come from the germline V gene (reference sequence). CDR3 size: 14 residues. The CDR3 protein is CAWRGISSYNEQFF. CDR3 bases: TGTGCCTGGAGGGGAATAAGCTCCTACAATGAGCAGTTCTTC.

This clone was recorded a few times. The rearrangement joins TRBV6-6 to TRBJ1-3; TRBD1 is a possible D gene (5 bases). Germline V gene data show CDR1 as MNHNY and CDR2 as SVGAGI (reference sequence). The CDR3 runs to 15 residues. V was shortened by 4 bases and J by 0 bases, with 10 bases between the two germline ends. The DNA of the CDR3 is TGTGCCAGCAGTTCTCCAGGGTTCTCTGGAAACACCATATATTTT. It specifies CASSSPGFSGNTIYF.

The chain uses TRBV25-1 and TRBJ1-2; D call uncertain. This CDR3 is built from 13 residues. V lost 3 bases and J 3 bases, leaving 8 bases between the germline ends. Germline CDR1 MGHDK, CDR2 SYGVNS. CDR3 residues: CASSDGKDYGYTF. The CDR3 DNA reads as TGTGCCAGCAGTGACGGTAAGGACTATGGCTACACCTTC.

This clone was seen once. V usage is TRBV4-1 and J usage is TRBJ2-5; D ambiguous. Trimming left V 2 bases short and J 5 bases short, with 9 bases between. The CDR3 spans 13 residues. The V gene's germline CDR1 is MGHRA and CDR2 YSYEKL. CDR3 DNA: TGCGCCAGCAGCCAAAGGCCCTCGGAGACCCAGTACTTC. This encodes CASSQRPSETQYF.

The chain employs TRBV18 and TRBJ1-4; 9 bases line up with TRBD1. CDR1 and CDR2 (germline): KGHSH, LQKENI. Trimming removed 6 bases from V and 10 bases from J; junction bases left unmatched: 6. This CDR3 is built from 13 residues. The CDR3 DNA follows: TGTGCCAGCTCCCCAGAGGACAGGGGAAAACTGTTTTTT. It is translated as CASSPEDRGKLFF.

This rearrangement joins TRBV5-1 to TRBJ2-1, with D hard to call. The germline V gene encodes CDR1 SGHRS and CDR2 YFSETQ. CDR3 size: 15 residues. Deletions cut 0 bases from V and 6 bases from J, with 13 bases between. The CDR3 DNA sequence: TGCGCCAGCAGCTTGGGGGCAGGATTAACCAATGAGCAGTTCTTC. Encoded protein: CASSLGAGLTNEQFF. Filled out from reference TRBV5-1 and TRBJ2-1, the complete variable domain reads KAGVTQTPRYLIKTRGQQVTLSCSPISGHRSVSWYQQTPGQGLQFLFEYFSETQRNKGNFPGRFSGRQFSNSRSEMNVSTLELGDSALYLCASSLGAGLTNEQFFGPGTRLTVL.

This rearrangement joins TRBV5-1 to TRBJ2-1; D uncertain. The CDR3 has 11 residues. Germline V gives CDR1 SGHRS, CDR2 YFSETQ. The germline V and J ends were trimmed by 7 bases and 8 bases, with 10 bases remaining between them. CDR3 bases: TGCGCCAGCGCCTTAAGTGATGAGCAGTTCTTC. This gives the protein CASALSDEQFF.

The gene calls are TRBV4-1 and TRBJ1-1, with D uncertain. Deletions cut 3 bases from V and 0 bases from J, with 11 bases between. The CDR3 consists of 15 residues. The germline V gene encodes CDR1 MGHRA and CDR2 YSYEKL. CDR3 in DNA: TGCGCCAGCAGCCACGGACGTGGAATGAACACTGAAGCTTTCTTT. This encodes CASSHGRGMNTEAFF.

V usage is TRBV4-1 and J usage is TRBJ2-5; 9 nucleotides line up with TRBD2. CDR1 is MGHRA, CDR2 YSYEKL, per germline. CDR3 length equals 15 residues. The V and J ends lost 7 bases and 2 bases, in that order; junction bases with no gene match: 8. The CDR3 reads CASTEKAGGQETQYF. CDR3 nucleotides: TGCGCCAGCACCGAGAAAGCGGGGGGACAAGAGACCCAGTACTTC.

The chain is built from TRBV29-1 and TRBJ1-2, with TRBD1 matching 9 bases. The junction had 13 bases not matched to a gene; V was cut back by 3 bases and J by 5 bases. The CDR3 has 16 residues. Germline V gene data show CDR1 as SQVTM and CDR2 as ANQGSEA. The CDR3 coding sequence is TGCAGCGTTGAGCCGGGACAGGGCCTCTTAGGGTATGGCTACACCTTC. Translated: CSVEPGQGLLGYGYTF.

This chain links TRBV5-4 with TRBJ1-1; no reliable D call. With 2 bases removed from V and 2 bases from J, the gap between germline ends came to 10 bases. Germline V lookup: CDR1 SGHNT, CDR2 YYREEE (reference sequence). The CDR3 totals 14 residues. The CDR3 region has the DNA TGTGCCAGCAGCTTCATGGGCGGTAACACTGAAGCTTTCTTT. This gives the protein CASSFMGGNTEAFF.

This clone has only a few counts. The DNA for the CDR3 is TGCGCCAGCAGGCTCGAGGGGGCTAGCTGGGATACGCAGTATTTT. It yields the protein CASRLEGASWDTQYF. The chain combines TRBV4-1 with TRBJ2-3; TRBD1 agrees at 7 bases. V was pared by 6 bases and J by 6 bases, with 12 bases of the junction left unmatched. The V gene's germline CDR1 is MGHRA and CDR2 YSYEKL. CDR3 length equals 15 residues.

J is TRBJ1-1 and V is TRBV7-9; a weak D match, TRBD1 (5 bases). The CDR3 contains 15 residues. The V gene lost 11 bases and the J gene lost 0 bases, with 19 bases spanning the gap. Germline CDR1 reads SEHNR; CDR2 reads FQNEAQ (reference sequence). The DNA for the CDR3 is TGTGCCGGAGGGGCCCTCGGGGGGGTGAACACTGAAGCTTTCTTT. It specifies CAGGALGGVNTEAFF. Based on the CDR3 plus reference TRBV7-9 and TRBJ1-1, the full variable domain is DTGVSQNPRHKITKRGQNVTFRCDPISEHNRLYWYRQTLGQGPEFLTYFQNEAQLEKSRLLSDRFSAERPKGSFSTLEIQRTEQGDSAMYLCAGGALGGVNTEAFFGQGTRLTVV.